This TCR beta chain is drawn from a study of T cell repertoires in cytomegalovirus infection. Study-wide context: Recently identified HLA-C-restricted CMV epitopes and well-studied HLA-B-restricted CMV epitopes were used by the study. Through public TCR beta signatures, both CMV infection and matching HLA type were indicated. Study findings and constraints: Predominance within the ex vivo response was attributable to HLA-C-restricted CMV-specific TCR beta clonotypes. Summed frequency of shared TCR beta families picked out CMV carriers who also had the relevant HLA.

TCRdb reanalysed the reads using MiXCR and keeps one entry per CDR3 protein. The sample lists roughly 280,000 distinct CDR3 sequences, about 20% seen once, with approximately 19% in the top ten. Germline V gives CDR1 LGHDT, CDR2 YNNKEL (reference sequence). With 2 bases clipped from V and 4 bases from J, the junction kept 6 bases outside the gene matches. CDR3 length equals 16 residues. Remarks on this clonotype: What it binds is not known.

The receptor was derived from a human donor in good health (CMV status not recorded). Some clones in this sample may be carry-over from other donors' samples. The sample in question was cultured PBMCs, obtained from culture after CMV antigen stimulation. The chain combines TRBV3-1 with TRBJ2-3; 10 positions agree with TRBD2. The CDR3 region is CASSQNLAGVSDTQYF. The CDR3 bases are TGTGCCAGCAGCCAAAATCTAGCGGGAGTCTCAGATACGCAGTATTTT.